This T cell receptor beta chain was found in a study of molecular identifiers for immune sequencing clone quantification. As previously described, bulk TCR libraries were made using listed TCR primers. TCRdb re-analysed the PCR reads in MiXCR, keeping a single row per CDR3 protein. The repertoire holds 490,000 or so distinct CDR3 sequences, about 26% seen once, with under 0.8% in the top ten. Germline V lookup: CDR1 SGDLS, CDR2 YYNGEE. The junction had 7 bases not matched to a gene; V was cut back by 0 bases and J by 4 bases. The CDR3 totals 15 residues. The material sequenced was naive CD8+ T cells from blood, with Jurkat cell RNA spiked in. As to subset: FACS-sorted CD8+CD4-CCR7+CD45RA+ naive T cells. This chain uses TRBV9 with TRBJ2-7; 7 positions agree with TRBD2. This clonotype was obtained from a human donor in good health. Some libraries in this study had Jurkat cell RNA spiked in. The CDR3 DNA is TGTGCCAGCAGCGTAGACGGCGGGAGTTCGTACGAGCAGTACTTC. Amino acid sequence: CASSVDGGSSYEQYF.